This TCR beta chain was sequenced for a study of T cell responses to AZD1222 COVID-19 vaccine. Study conclusions and caveats: After the peak T cell response, and only then, were repertoires sampled.

Method: immunoSEQ multiplex PCR; TCRdb's copy keeps in-frame clones and lacks some. The table includes about 180,000 clones, 88% detected once. About this clone: No antigen is known for it.

The specimen was peripheral blood, collected on day 0 of AZD1222 vaccination. The origin of this receptor is an adult in good health.

CDR3 residues: CASSKFRGRQPQHF. The CDR3 DNA is TGTGCCAGCAGCAAGTTCAGGGGGCGTCAGCCCCAGCATTTT. The genes are TRBV2 and TRBJ1-5; TRBD1 matches 8 bases. Trimming took 6 bases from V and 6 from J; bases not matched to a gene: 7. In germline, CDR1 is SNHLY, CDR2 FYNNEI. The CDR3 sequence is 14 residues long.